The T cell receptor (beta chain) described here comes from a study of T cell responses to AZD1222 COVID-19 vaccine (dated by TCRdb to the early 2020s). Study-wide context: TCR sequencing was performed for about 240 trial participants, of whom about 210 were given two doses of AZD1222 and approximately 25 were given two doses of MenACWY control vaccine. Trial participants were enrolled by age into subgroups of 18-55, 56-69 and 70-plus years, and around 150, 28 and 57 TCR-sequenced participants, respectively, were included in these subgroups. Here is what the overall study found, with its caveats: Only a handful of AZD1222 recipients were SARS-CoV-2 seropositive at baseline, limiting conclusions about previously exposed vaccinees. The whole spike protein was spanned by vaccine-associated CD4 TCRs, and dominant responses were seen in regions 160-218 and 743-854. Because no day 14 peak-response samples were available, repertoires were characterized only after the peak T cell response. In the small 56-69-year group, the increase in depth fell short of significance, most likely because of low power. After two AZD1222 doses, spike-specific TCR breadth and depth were significantly higher than at day 0 and than in MenACWY recipients. Participants were mostly white British and included more females than males, and it was suggested by the authors that clonal diversity may have been underestimated. Reportedly, close to half of the unique spike-specific TCRs recognized epitopes lying outside the regions that are mutated in the B.1.351 and B.1.1.7 variants.

As encoded in the germline V gene, CDR1 is SGDLS while CDR2 is YYNGEE. At the junction V is shortened by 4 bases and J by 7 bases, with 17 bases in between. Spanning cysteine to phenylalanine, the CDR3 consists of 15 amino acids. The kept DNA is CDR3 alone, 45 bases in frame from the first base. The intended sense of this specimen's time point label: about 28 days (+/-7) after the second vaccine dose. AZD1222 recipients whose second dose came at about 4 weeks and those whose second dose came at about 12 weeks were combined into one group, since spike-specific TCR depth and breadth did not differ between the two schedules. The vaccinee samples were drawn from two UK trials, COV001 and COV002, one of which was a single-blind randomized controlled phase 2/3 trial testing AZD1222 (ChAdOx1 nCoV-19) in healthy adults. For TCRbeta chain sequencing, PBMC samples from trial participants were taken at day 0 and at day 28 after the second dose.

With respect to this clone: What this receptor recognizes is not known. No qualities accompany the bases; no much larger clone lies one base away.

The CDR3 regions of human TCRbeta chains were analyzed by immunosequencing. The paper's data handling went like this. Repertoire TCRs were checked for matches against a reference library of SARS-CoV-2-specific TCRs that had been generated using the MIRA antigen-specificity platform. Breadth was defined as the fraction of unique TCRs that were SARS-CoV-2-associated. Depth was defined as the fraction of total T cells that were SARS-CoV-2-associated. Using the MIRA data, each spike-specific TCR was assigned both to the spike region to which the TCR was reactive and to a CD4 or CD8 class. Log10-transformed breadth and depth values were compared by one-way ANOVA with Sidak's multiple comparisons tests. Imported from immuneACCESS, the table was reduced by TCRdb to in-frame sequences with V and J called. These copies leave out some clones; in studies compared against another copy, an unresolved V gene accounts for under half, and the cause of the remainder is not known. Clonal size and the V and J genes are those of that table, whereas D and trimming came from the DNA. The sample contains about 140,000 clones, 90% to 95% of them found a single time. The biggest ten clones account for less than 1.5% of the sample.

This chain is built from TRBV9 and TRBJ1-4, with TRBD1 as a weak D call on 5 bases. The source of this sequence is an adult who received the AZD1222 COVID-19 vaccine. The sample in question was peripheral blood, obtained 28 days after the second AZD1222 dose. At the DNA level, the sequence is TGTGCCAGCAGCCCAGAGGGGAATTGGGGTGAAAAACTGTTTTTT. Translated, this gives CASSPEGNWGEKLFF.